These 5 T cell receptor beta chains share one sample of origin, sequenced in a study of cytomegalovirus exposure and HLA in healthy donors. PCR employed 60 Vbeta and 13 Jbeta primers. The assay was immunoSEQ multiplex PCR, and TCRdb's table has in-frame clones only and misses some. The top ten clones hold under 5.5% of a sample with roughly 97,000 clones, around 80% of them seen once. The sequenced sample was PBMCs. The receptors come from a man aged 35 to 55 in good health and CMV-seropositive.

The rearrangement uses TRBV4-1 and TRBJ2-7; 7 positions match TRBD2. The CDR3 covers 14 residues. Per the germline V gene, CDR1 is MGHRA and CDR2 is YSYEKL. The V and J ends lost 1 base and 9 bases, in that order; junction bases with no gene match: 9. The CDR3 nucleotides read TGCGCCAGCAGCCAAGGCTGGGGGGGACGGGTGCAGTACTTC. As protein: CASSQGWGGRVQYF.

This clone was counted between two and nine times. The chain couples TRBV7-8 to TRBJ2-5, with 9 bases matching TRBD1. The CDR3 is made up of 12 amino acids. In germline, CDR1 is SGHVS, CDR2 FQNEAQ. After removal of 6 bases from V and 4 bases from J, the junction contained 0 bases not matched to a gene. CDR3 coding DNA: TGTGCCAGCAGGGGACAGGGAGAGACCCAGTACTTC. Translation: CASRGQGETQYF.

The rearrangement joins TRBV6-5 to TRBJ1-1, with 10 bases that match TRBD1. Trimming removed 7 bases from V and 0 bases from J; junction bases left unmatched: 5. This CDR3 is 15 amino acids long. In germline, CDR1 is MNHEY, CDR2 SVGAGI. The CDR3 spells CASTRTGGVNTEAFF. The DNA for the CDR3 is TGTGCCAGCACCAGGACAGGGGGAGTGAACACTGAAGCTTTCTTT.

The chain recombines TRBV28 with TRBJ1-4; tentatively, D is TRBD1 (6 bases). V lost 6 bases to trimming and J lost 6 bases, with 17 bases between them. The CDR3 loop spans 15 amino acids. Germline V lookup: CDR1 MDHEN, CDR2 SYDVKM. In nucleotides, the CDR3 is TGTGCCAGCAGCCCACCAGGGGTGAAATATGAAAAACTGTTTTTT. Amino acid sequence: CASSPPGVKYEKLFF.

V usage is TRBV12-5 and J usage is TRBJ1-2, with 7 bases identical to TRBD1. This CDR3 has 13 residues. Germline V gene data show CDR1 as LGHNT and CDR2 as FRNRAP. The ends lost 2 bases at V and 7 bases at J; junction bases unmatched: 4. The DNA of the CDR3 is TGTGCTAGTGGTTTGTTACAGGGGATTGGCTACACCTTC. Its protein product is CASGLLQGIGYTF. Looking up the rest from reference TRBV12-5 and TRBJ1-2 gives the full variable domain: DARVTQTPRHKVTEMGQEVTMRCQPILGHNTVFWYRQTMMQGLELLAYFRNRAPLDDSGMPKDRFSAEMPDATLATLKIQPSEPRDSAVYFCASGLLQGIGYTFGSGTRLTVV.